This TCR beta chain was obtained from a study of T-cell memory formation after mild COVID-19. TCRdb recomputed calls from the 5' RACE reads with MiXCR, one row per CDR3 protein. Among 70,000 to 100,000 distinct CDR3 sequences, approximately 13% were seen once, and the ten largest hold over 25%. The length of the CDR3 is 12 residues. Per the germline V gene, CDR1 is SQVTM and CDR2 is ANQGSEA. V shed 2 bases and J shed 5 bases, with 9 bases lying between them. V usage is TRBV29-1 and J usage is TRBJ1-2, with D possibly being TRBD1 (5 bases). The source is an adult woman who had mild COVID-19 (a few samples of this study predate the infection). Cell type and time point are not known. Source material: PBMCs or a T cell subset sorted from them (not recorded which). CDR3 protein: CSVEKGIYGYTF. The CDR3 nucleotides are TGCAGCGTTGAAAAGGGGATATATGGCTACACCTTC.